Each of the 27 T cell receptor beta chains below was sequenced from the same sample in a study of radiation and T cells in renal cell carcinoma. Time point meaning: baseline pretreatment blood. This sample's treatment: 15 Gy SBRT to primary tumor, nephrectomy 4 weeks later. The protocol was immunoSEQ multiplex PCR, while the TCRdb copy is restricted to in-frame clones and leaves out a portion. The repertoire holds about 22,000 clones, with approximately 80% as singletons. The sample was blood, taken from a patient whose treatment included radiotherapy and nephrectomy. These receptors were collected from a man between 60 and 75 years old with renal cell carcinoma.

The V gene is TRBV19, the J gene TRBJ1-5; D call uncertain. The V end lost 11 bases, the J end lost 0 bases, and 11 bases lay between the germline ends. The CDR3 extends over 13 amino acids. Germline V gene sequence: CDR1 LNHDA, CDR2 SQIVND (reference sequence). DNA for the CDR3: TGTGCCTGCTCCCTGTATAGCAATCAGCCCCAGCATTTT. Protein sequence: CACSLYSNQPQHF.

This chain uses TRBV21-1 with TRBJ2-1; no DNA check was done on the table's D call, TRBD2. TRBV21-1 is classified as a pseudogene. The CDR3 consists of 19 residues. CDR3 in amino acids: CASSKEESAPSVGHNEQFF. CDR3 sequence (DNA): TGTGCCAGCAGCAAAGAGGAGAGCGCGCCGTCCGTGGGTCACAATGAGCAGTTCTTC.

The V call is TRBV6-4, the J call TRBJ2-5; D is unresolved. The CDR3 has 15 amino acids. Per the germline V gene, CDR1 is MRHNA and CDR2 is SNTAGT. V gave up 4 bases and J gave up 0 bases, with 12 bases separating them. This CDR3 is CASSVNFGYQETQYF. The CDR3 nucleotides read TGTGCCAGCAGTGTTAATTTTGGTTACCAAGAGACCCAGTACTTC.

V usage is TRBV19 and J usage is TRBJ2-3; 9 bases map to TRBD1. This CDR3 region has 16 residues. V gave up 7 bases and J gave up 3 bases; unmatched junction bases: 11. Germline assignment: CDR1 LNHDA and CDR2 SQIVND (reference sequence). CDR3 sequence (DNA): TGTGCCAGTACGGATCCCCCGGGACAGGGAACAGATACGCAGTATTTT. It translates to CASTDPPGQGTDTQYF.

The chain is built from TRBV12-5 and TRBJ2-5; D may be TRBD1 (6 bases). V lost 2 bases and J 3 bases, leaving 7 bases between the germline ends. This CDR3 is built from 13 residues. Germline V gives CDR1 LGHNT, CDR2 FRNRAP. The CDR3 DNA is TGTGCTAGTGGTTTGTGGACAGAAGAGACCCAGTACTTC. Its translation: CASGLWTEETQYF.

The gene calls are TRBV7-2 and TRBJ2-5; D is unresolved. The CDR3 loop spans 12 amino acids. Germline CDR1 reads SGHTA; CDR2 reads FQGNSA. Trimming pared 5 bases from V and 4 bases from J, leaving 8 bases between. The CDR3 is CASSQSLETQYF. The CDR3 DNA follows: TGTGCCAGCAGCCAGTCCTTAGAGACCCAGTACTTC.

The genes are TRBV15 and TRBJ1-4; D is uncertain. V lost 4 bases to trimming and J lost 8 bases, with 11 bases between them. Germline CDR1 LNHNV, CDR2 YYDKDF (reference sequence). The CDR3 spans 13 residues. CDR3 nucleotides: TGTGCCACCAGCATCATAAGGGCCGAAAAACTGTTTTTT. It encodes CATSIIRAEKLFF.

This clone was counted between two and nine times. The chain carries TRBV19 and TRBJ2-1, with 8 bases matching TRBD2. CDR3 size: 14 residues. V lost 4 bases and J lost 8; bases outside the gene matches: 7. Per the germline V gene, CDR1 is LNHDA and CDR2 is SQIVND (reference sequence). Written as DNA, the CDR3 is TGTGCCAGTAGTAAGCGGGAGAGGTTGGATGAGCAGTTCTTC. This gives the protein CASSKRERLDEQFF.

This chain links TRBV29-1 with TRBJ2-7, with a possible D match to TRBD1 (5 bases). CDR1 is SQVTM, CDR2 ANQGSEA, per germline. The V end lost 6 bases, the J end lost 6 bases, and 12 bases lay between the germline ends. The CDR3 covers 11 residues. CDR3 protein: CSVMDTGEQYF. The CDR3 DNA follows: TGCAGCGTCATGGACACAGGCGAGCAGTACTTC.

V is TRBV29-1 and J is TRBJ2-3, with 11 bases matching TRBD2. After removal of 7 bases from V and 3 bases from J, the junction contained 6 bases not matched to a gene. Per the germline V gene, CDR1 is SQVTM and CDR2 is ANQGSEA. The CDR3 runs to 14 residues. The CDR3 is CSALTSGITDTQYF. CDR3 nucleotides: TGCAGCGCCCTGACTAGCGGGATAACAGATACGCAGTATTTT.

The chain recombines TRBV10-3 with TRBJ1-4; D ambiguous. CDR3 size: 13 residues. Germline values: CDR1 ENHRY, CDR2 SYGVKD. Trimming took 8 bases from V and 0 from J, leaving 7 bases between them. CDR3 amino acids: CAISQTTNEKLFF. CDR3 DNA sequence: TGTGCCATCTCGCAGACAACTAATGAAAAACTGTTTTTT.

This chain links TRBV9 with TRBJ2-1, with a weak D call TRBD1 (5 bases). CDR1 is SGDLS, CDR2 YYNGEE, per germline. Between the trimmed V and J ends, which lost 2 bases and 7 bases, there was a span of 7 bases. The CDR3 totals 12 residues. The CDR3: CASSVPGNEQFF. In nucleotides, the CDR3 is TGTGCCAGCAGCGTCCCAGGGAATGAGCAGTTCTTC. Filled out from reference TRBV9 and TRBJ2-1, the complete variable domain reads DSGVTQTPKHLITATGQRVTLRCSPRSGDLSVYWYQQSLDQGLQFLIQYYNGEERAKGNILERFSAQQFPDLHSELNLSSLELGDSALYFCASSVPGNEQFFGPGTRLTVL.

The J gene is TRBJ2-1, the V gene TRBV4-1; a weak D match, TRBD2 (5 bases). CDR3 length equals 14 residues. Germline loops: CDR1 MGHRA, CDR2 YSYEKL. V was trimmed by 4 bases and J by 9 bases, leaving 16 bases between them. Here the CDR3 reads CASSPRPGDGEQFF. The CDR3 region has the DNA TGCGCCAGCAGCCCCCGCCCCGGGGATGGTGAGCAGTTCTTC.

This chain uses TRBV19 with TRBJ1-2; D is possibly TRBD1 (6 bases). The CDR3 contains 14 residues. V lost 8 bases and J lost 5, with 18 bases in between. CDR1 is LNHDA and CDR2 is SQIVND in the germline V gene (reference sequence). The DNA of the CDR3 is TGTGCCAGTGAATTTGGGGGGACACGATATGGCTACACCTTC. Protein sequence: CASEFGGTRYGYTF. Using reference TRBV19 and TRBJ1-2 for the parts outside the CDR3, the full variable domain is DGGITQSPKYLFRKEGQNVTLSCEQNLNHDAMYWYRQDPGQGLRLIYYSQIVNDFQKGDIAEGYSVSREKKESFPLTVTSAQKNPTAFYLCASEFGGTRYGYTFGSGTRLTVV.

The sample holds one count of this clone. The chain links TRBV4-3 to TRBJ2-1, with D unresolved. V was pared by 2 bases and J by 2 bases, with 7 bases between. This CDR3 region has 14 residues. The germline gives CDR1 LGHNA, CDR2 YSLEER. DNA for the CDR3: TGCGCCAGCAGCCAACTTGGGCCCTACAATGAGCAGTTCTTC. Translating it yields CASSQLGPYNEQFF.

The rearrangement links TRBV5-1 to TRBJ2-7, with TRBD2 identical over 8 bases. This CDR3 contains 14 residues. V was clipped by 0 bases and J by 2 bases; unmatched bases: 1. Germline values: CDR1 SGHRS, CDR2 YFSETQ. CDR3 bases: TGCGCCAGCAGCTTGGGCGGGAGGCCCTACGAGCAGTACTTC. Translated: CASSLGGRPYEQYF.

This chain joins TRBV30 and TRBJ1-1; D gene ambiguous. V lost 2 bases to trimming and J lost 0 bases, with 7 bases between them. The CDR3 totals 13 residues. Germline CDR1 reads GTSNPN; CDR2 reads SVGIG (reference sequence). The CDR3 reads CAWSPDLNTEAFF. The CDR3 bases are TGTGCCTGGAGTCCGGACCTGAACACTGAAGCTTTCTTT.

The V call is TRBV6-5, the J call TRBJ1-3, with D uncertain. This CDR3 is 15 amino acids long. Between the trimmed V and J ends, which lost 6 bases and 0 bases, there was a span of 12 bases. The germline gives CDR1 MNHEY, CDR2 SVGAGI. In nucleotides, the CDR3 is TGTGCCAGCAGCAGGACTGCGACCTCTGGAAACACCATATATTTT. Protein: CASSRTATSGNTIYF.

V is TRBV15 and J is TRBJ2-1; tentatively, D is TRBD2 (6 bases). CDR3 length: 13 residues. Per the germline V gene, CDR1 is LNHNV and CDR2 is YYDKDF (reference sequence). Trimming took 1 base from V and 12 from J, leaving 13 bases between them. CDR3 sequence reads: CATSRATREAQFF. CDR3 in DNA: TGTGCCACCAGCAGAGCTACGAGGGAGGCGCAGTTCTTC.

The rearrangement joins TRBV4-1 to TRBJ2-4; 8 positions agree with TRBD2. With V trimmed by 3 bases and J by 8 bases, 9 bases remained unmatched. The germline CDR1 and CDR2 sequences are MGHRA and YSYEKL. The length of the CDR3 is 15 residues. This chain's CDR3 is CASSHIGAGGHIQYF. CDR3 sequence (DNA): TGCGCCAGCAGCCACATAGGGGCGGGAGGACACATTCAGTACTTC.

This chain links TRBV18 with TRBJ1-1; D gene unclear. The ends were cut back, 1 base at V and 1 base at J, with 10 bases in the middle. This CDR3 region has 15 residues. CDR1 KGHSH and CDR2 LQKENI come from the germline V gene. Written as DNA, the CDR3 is TGTGCCAGCTCACCACAAATGGCTGAGAACACTGAAGCTTTCTTT. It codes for CASSPQMAENTEAFF.

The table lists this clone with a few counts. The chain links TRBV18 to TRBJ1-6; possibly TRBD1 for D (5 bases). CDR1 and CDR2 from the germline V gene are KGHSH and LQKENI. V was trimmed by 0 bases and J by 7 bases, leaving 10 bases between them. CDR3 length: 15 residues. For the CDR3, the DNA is TGTGCCAGCTCACCACCGGGGACTTGGAATTCACCCCTCCACTTT. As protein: CASSPPGTWNSPLHF.

This CDR3 reads CASSIGWGNTEAFF. In DNA, the CDR3 is TGTGCCAGTAGTATAGGCTGGGGAAACACTGAAGCTTTCTTT. The gene calls are TRBV19 and TRBJ1-1; unclear D gene. Trimming took 1 base from V and 2 from J, leaving 8 bases between them. CDR3 length equals 14 residues. Germline values: CDR1 LNHDA, CDR2 SQIVND (reference sequence). Drawing the rest from reference TRBV19 and TRBJ1-1, the complete variable domain is DGGITQSPKYLFRKEGQNVTLSCEQNLNHDAMYWYRQDPGQGLRLIYYSQIVNDFQKGDIAEGYSVSREKKESFPLTVTSAQKNPTAFYLCASSIGWGNTEAFFGQGTRLTVV.

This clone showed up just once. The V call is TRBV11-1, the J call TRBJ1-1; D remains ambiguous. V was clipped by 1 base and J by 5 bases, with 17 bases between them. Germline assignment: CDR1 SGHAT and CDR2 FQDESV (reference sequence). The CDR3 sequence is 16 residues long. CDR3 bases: TGTGCCAGCAGCTTAGGTACGGAAAGGAGGTGGACTGAAGCTTTCTTT. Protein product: CASSLGTERRWTEAFF.

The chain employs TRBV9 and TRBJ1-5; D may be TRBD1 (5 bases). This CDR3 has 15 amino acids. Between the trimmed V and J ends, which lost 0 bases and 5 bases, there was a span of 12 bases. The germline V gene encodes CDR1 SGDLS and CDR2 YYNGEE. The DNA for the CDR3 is TGTGCCAGCAGCGTAGAAGGGGCGACGGATCAGCCCCAGCATTTT. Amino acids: CASSVEGATDQPQHF. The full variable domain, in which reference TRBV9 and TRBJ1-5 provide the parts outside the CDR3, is DSGVTQTPKHLITATGQRVTLRCSPRSGDLSVYWYQQSLDQGLQFLIQYYNGEERAKGNILERFSAQQFPDLHSELNLSSLELGDSALYFCASSVEGATDQPQHFGDGTRLSIL.

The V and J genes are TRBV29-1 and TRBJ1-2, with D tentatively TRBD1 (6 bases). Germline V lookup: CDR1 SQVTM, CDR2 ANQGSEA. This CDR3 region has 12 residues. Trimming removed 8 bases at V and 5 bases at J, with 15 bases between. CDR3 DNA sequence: TGCAGCTCCCGGGAGGGGGAGTATGGCTACACCTTC. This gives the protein CSSREGEYGYTF.

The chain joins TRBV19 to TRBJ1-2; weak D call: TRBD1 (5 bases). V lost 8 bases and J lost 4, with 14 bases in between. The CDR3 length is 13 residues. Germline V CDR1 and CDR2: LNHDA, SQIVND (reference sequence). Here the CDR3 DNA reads TGTGCCAGTTCCCAGACAGAGAGCTATGGCTACACCTTC. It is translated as CASSQTESYGYTF.